This TCR beta chain was recorded in a study of CD8 T cells in ankylosing spondylitis. Study-level results: Past research had described some motif variants in reactive arthritis synovial fluid and blood. Among TCR beta sequences, a motif of under ten highly homologous variants appeared characteristic of ankylosing spondylitis blood. Within matched ankylosing spondylitis synovial fluid, disease-linked clones were reportedly significantly enriched.

In making TCR beta libraries, quantitative 5'-RACE with molecular barcodes was used. MiXCR, run by TCRdb on the 5' RACE reads, gives a single entry per CDR3 protein. The repertoire holds approximately 400,000 distinct CDR3 sequences, roughly 18% seen once, with over 0.9% in the top ten. V shed 6 bases, J shed 1 base, and the junction held 12 bases outside the gene matches. In germline, CDR1 is SGHRS, CDR2 YFSETQ. The CDR3 runs to 16 residues. This clonotype was seen ten or more times. No antigen is known for it. Sequences were obtained from blood, either unsorted or a sorted T cell fraction (not recorded which). The chain uses TRBV5-1 and TRBJ1-1, with 7 bases fitting TRBD1. This TCR came from a male donor with ankylosing spondylitis. CDR3 region: CASTGPRQGPNTEAFF. The CDR3 nucleotides read TGCGCCAGCACCGGTCCCCGACAGGGACCGAACACTGAAGCTTTCTTT.